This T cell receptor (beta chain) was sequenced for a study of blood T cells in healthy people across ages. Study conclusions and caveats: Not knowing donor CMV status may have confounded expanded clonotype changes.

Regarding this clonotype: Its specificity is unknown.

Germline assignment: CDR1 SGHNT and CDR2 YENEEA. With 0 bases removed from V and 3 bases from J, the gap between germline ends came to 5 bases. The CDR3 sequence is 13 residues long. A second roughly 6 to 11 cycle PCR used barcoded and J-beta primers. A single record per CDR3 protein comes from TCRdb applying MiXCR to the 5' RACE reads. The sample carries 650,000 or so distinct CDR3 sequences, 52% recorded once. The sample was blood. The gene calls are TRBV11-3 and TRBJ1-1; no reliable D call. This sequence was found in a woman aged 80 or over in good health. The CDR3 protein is CASSLDHDTEAFF. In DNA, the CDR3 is TGTGCCAGCAGCTTAGATCATGACACTGAAGCTTTCTTT.